The 15 T cell receptor beta chains below come from one sample, sequenced in a study of response to subunit inactivated influenza vaccine. TCRdb used MiXCR to reprocess the RT-PCR reads, holding one entry per CDR3 protein. Of about 780,000 distinct CDR3 sequences in the sample, approximately 17% were seen once. The material sequenced was PBMCs from blood, taken roughly 5 days after vaccination. These TCRs come from a man aged 50-59 years who received an inactivated influenza vaccine.

This clonotype was counted between two and nine times. The chain is built from TRBV7-2 and TRBJ2-5; no definite D call. The V and J ends lost 4 bases and 0 bases respectively, with 9 bases between them. Per germline, CDR1 SGHTA and CDR2 FQGNSA. The CDR3 runs 14 residues. The CDR3 reads CASSSGIYQETQYF. The CDR3 DNA reads TGTGCCAGCAGCTCAGGAATTTACCAAGAGACCCAGTACTTC.

This clonotype was recorded many times. This chain connects TRBV10-3 to TRBJ2-1; TRBD2 might be the D (6 bases). The CDR3 is 14 residues long. Trimming removed 8 bases at V and 4 bases at J, with 15 bases between. CDR1 and CDR2 from the germline V gene are ENHRY and SYGVKD. CDR3 sequence (DNA): TGTGCCATCTCTGGTAGCGGAGAGTACAATGAGCAGTTCTTC. Its protein product is CAISGSGEYNEQFF.

This clonotype was counted a few times. The chain joins TRBV5-1 to TRBJ2-5; a weak D match, TRBD1 (5 bases). This CDR3 comprises 13 residues. Trimming shortened V by 3 bases and J by 5 bases, and 11 bases separated the two germline ends. From germline, CDR1 is SGHRS and CDR2 YFSETQ. The CDR3 coding sequence is TGCGCCAGCAGCTCCCAGGGTTCGGAGACCCAGTACTTC. It codes for CASSSQGSETQYF.

This clonotype has a single count. The rearrangement uses TRBV28 and TRBJ1-2, with D hard to call. The CDR3 is 14 residues long. Between the trimmed V and J ends, which lost 4 bases and 4 bases, there was a span of 13 bases. Germline-derived CDR1 and CDR2 are MDHEN and SYDVKM. In DNA, the CDR3 is TGTGCCAGCAGTTCAGACGTCGGGATCTATGGCTACACCTTC. Protein product: CASSSDVGIYGYTF.

V is TRBV5-6 and J is TRBJ2-1; TRBD1 is a possible D gene (6 bases). Trimming removed 4 bases at V and 13 bases at J, with 15 bases between. This CDR3 has 12 amino acids. CDR1 is SGHDT, CDR2 YYEEEE, per germline. CDR3 nucleotides: TGTGCCAGCAGCCTAACCGGGACAAGCCAGTTCTTC. This sequence encodes CASSLTGTSQFF.

The chain recombines TRBV7-3 with TRBJ2-5; 7 nucleotides line up with TRBD1. Looked up from germline, CDR1 is SGHTA and CDR2 is FQGTGA. With V trimmed by 3 bases and J by 3 bases, 7 bases remained unmatched. This CDR3 is 15 amino acids long. CDR3 loop: CASSFRQGVKETQYF. The CDR3 DNA is TGTGCCAGCAGCTTTCGGCAGGGGGTAAAAGAGACCCAGTACTTC.

The chain has TRBV20-1 and TRBJ2-5; 8 nucleotides align to TRBD1. The J segment lost 5 bases and the V segment lost 3 bases, leaving 8 bases of the junction unmatched. Germline CDR1 reads DFQATT; CDR2 reads SNEGSKA (reference sequence). This CDR3 has 14 residues. The DNA of the CDR3 is TGCAGTGCTAGTCCATCAGGGGGCTTGGAGACCCAGTACTTC. Encoded protein: CSASPSGGLETQYF.

CDR3 region: CASTLWSSGDTQYF. CDR3 nucleotides: TGTGCCAGCACCCTATGGTCTTCGGGGGATACGCAGTATTTT. The gene calls are TRBV28 and TRBJ2-3; D might be TRBD2 (5 bases). Trimming removed 7 bases from V and 6 bases from J, with 17 bases in between. Looked up from germline, CDR1 is MDHEN and CDR2 is SYDVKM. The CDR3 is made up of 14 amino acids.

The sample holds a few counts of this clonotype. V and J are TRBV20-1 and TRBJ2-7; tentative D call: TRBD2 (6 bases). Per germline, CDR1 DFQATT and CDR2 SNEGSKA (reference sequence). The ends were cut back, 6 bases at V and 1 base at J, with 19 bases in the middle. The CDR3 extends over 15 amino acids. In DNA, the CDR3 is TGCAGTGCCAGACTTAAAAAGGGAGGATCCTACGAGCAGTACTTC. Translating gives CSARLKKGGSYEQYF.

This clonotype has more than one count but fewer than ten. The rearrangement uses TRBV29-1 and TRBJ2-5, with a weak D call TRBD1 (5 bases). Trimming stripped 6 bases from V and 4 bases from J, with 12 bases between. The CDR3 has 12 amino acids. Germline V gene lookup returns CDR1 SQVTM and CDR2 ANQGSEA. CDR3 protein: CSVGRQGETQYF. CDR3 sequence (DNA): TGCAGCGTGGGTCGGCAGGGAGAGACCCAGTACTTC.

This sequence joins TRBV12-3 or TRBV12-4 and TRBJ2-2, with 8 bases that match TRBD2. The CDR3 is 14 amino acids. The J segment lost 5 bases and the V segment lost 8 bases, leaving 7 bases of the junction unmatched. The CDR3: CASGGLEWTGELFF. DNA of the CDR3: TGTGCCAGCGGGGGACTAGAGTGGACCGGGGAGCTGTTTTTT.

The genes are TRBV29-1 and TRBJ2-1, with TRBD1 identical over 7 bases. CDR1 and CDR2 from the germline V gene are SQVTM and ANQGSEA. V was pared by 7 bases and J by 3 bases, with 6 bases of the junction left unmatched. This CDR3 region has 13 residues. CDR3: CSGKTGNYNEQFF. DNA of the CDR3: TGCAGCGGGAAGACAGGGAACTACAATGAGCAGTTCTTC.

The sample holds a few counts of this clonotype. The chain combines TRBV10-3 with TRBJ1-1, with TRBD1 matching 10 bases. The length of the CDR3 is 15 residues. The germline V gene has CDR1 ENHRY and CDR2 SYGVKD. The J segment lost 2 bases and the V segment lost 1 base, leaving 1 base of the junction unmatched. The CDR3 loop reads CAISEWDRGNTEAFF. CDR3 sequence (DNA): TGTGCCATCAGTGAGTGGGACAGGGGAAACACTGAAGCTTTCTTT.

J is TRBJ2-5 and V is TRBV5-1, with 9 bases identical to TRBD2. The CDR3 has 17 residues. CDR1 and CDR2 (germline): SGHRS, YFSETQ. The V and J ends lost 4 bases and 0 bases, in that order; junction bases with no gene match: 10. As DNA, the CDR3 is TGCGCCAGCAGCCCTCAACTAGCGGGCCCGTACCAAGAGACCCAGTACTTC. Protein product: CASSPQLAGPYQETQYF.

This clonotype has ten or more counts. Sequence at one end of the junction differs from germline and may be a read error. The V call is TRBV4-2, the J call TRBJ2-3, with TRBD1 identical over 8 bases. The CDR3 contains 14 residues. Germline V CDR1 and CDR2: LGHNA, YNFKEQ. The CDR3 region has the DNA TGCGCCAGCAGCCAGGACAGGGCCACAGATACGCAGTATTTT. Translating it yields CASSQDRATDTQYF.